This entry lists 20 T cell receptor beta chains sequenced from one sample in a study of a mutant IDH1 vaccine in newly diagnosed glioma listed by TCRdb under 2021. Libraries came from the immunoSEQ multiplex PCR assay. TCRdb stores this immuneACCESS table with in-frame sequences only. Part of the clones is absent; in the studies checked, under half of the shortfall reflects unresolved V genes, and no reason is known for the rest. In this sample the table shows 68,000 or so clones, more than 70% of which occur a single time. The ten largest clones take up approximately 12% of the sample. What this sample's time point label stands for: week 35, safety follow-up. A 20-mer mutant IDH1 peptide at 300 micrograms in Montanide made up each vaccine dose, which was injected subcutaneously together with topical imiquimod. No antigen is known for these receptors. Sequences were derived from PBMCs, sampled from a glioma patient whose treatment included an IDH1 peptide vaccine. The receptor source for this set is a man between 18 and 29 years old with glioma.

The chain links TRBV6-5 to TRBJ1-1; TRBD1 agrees at 10 bases. Germline assignment: CDR1 MNHEY and CDR2 SVGAGI. V was clipped by 4 bases and J by 4 bases; unmatched bases: 3. CDR3 length equals 14 residues. The CDR3 loop is CASSLWTGGTEAFF. The CDR3 bases are TGTGCCAGCAGTTTATGGACAGGGGGCACTGAAGCTTTCTTT.

The J gene is TRBJ2-5, the V gene TRBV5-6; 10 bases map to TRBD2. Germline assignment: CDR1 SGHDT and CDR2 YYEEEE. After removal of 0 bases from V and 2 bases from J, the junction contained 7 bases not matched to a gene. This CDR3 has 17 amino acids. The DNA of the CDR3 is TGTGCCAGCAGCTTGGATCAGGCTAGCGGGGGACAAGAGACCCAGTACTTC. Translation gives CASSLDQASGGQETQYF.

The rearrangement uses TRBV14 and TRBJ1-4; a possible D gene is TRBD1 (5 bases). V gave up 0 bases and J gave up 7 bases, with 12 bases separating them. Germline V gene sequence: CDR1 SGHDN, CDR2 FVKESK. The CDR3 is made up of 15 amino acids. The CDR3 bases are TGTGCCAGCAGCCAAGACCTGGGGGGACGTGAAAAACTGTTTTTT. It is translated as CASSQDLGGREKLFF.

As DNA, the CDR3 is TGTGCCAGCAGTTTTGGCATTTCCTACGAGCAGTACTTC. Amino acids: CASSFGISYEQYF. V is TRBV27 and J is TRBJ2-7, with D unresolved. This CDR3 has 13 residues. The V end lost 3 bases, the J end lost 1 base, and 7 bases lay between the germline ends. Germline CDR1 reads MNHEY; CDR2 reads SMNVEV (reference sequence).

This chain joins TRBV5-4 and TRBJ1-2, with 7 bases that match TRBD1. The CDR3 totals 14 residues. V shed 4 bases and J 2 bases; nucleotides not matched to a gene: 5. The germline V gene encodes CDR1 SGHNT and CDR2 YYREEE (reference sequence). Written as DNA, the CDR3 is TGTGCCAGCAGCAGCCCGACAGGGAACTATGGCTACACCTTC. It is translated as CASSSPTGNYGYTF.

The V call is TRBV4-1, the J call TRBJ1-2, with 10 bases fitting TRBD1. CDR1 and CDR2 (germline): MGHRA, YSYEKL. The V gene end was trimmed by 0 bases and the J gene end by 5 bases; junction bases not matched to a gene: 6. The CDR3 loop spans 16 amino acids. CDR3 in amino acids: CASSQDRTGGFYGYTF. The CDR3 DNA sequence: TGCGCCAGCAGCCAAGATAGGACAGGGGGTTTTTATGGCTACACCTTC.

The chain employs TRBV19 and TRBJ2-2; weak D call: TRBD2 (5 bases). V was clipped by 4 bases and J by 8 bases, with 14 bases between them. Germline CDR1 LNHDA, CDR2 SQIVND (reference sequence). This CDR3 is built from 14 residues. This chain's CDR3 is CASSRRSDLGELFF. In nucleotides, the CDR3 is TGTGCCAGTAGTAGGAGGAGCGATTTAGGGGAGCTGTTTTTT.

V usage is TRBV28 and J usage is TRBJ2-7; no definite D call. CDR1 MDHEN and CDR2 SYDVKM come from the germline V gene. Trimming pared 5 bases from V and 1 base from J, leaving 12 bases between. This CDR3 has 14 amino acids. CDR3 in DNA: TGTGCCAGCAGTGGCCCAGGTGGATCCTACGAGCAGTACTTC. Translated, it gives CASSGPGGSYEQYF.

The CDR3: CASSLERGWAYGYTF. The DNA of the CDR3 is TGTGCCAGCAGCTTAGAGAGGGGGTGGGCCTATGGCTACACCTTC. V gene TRBV7-8 combines with J gene TRBJ1-2; perhaps TRBD1 as D (6 bases). There are 15 residues in the CDR3. V was trimmed by 1 base and J by 4 bases, leaving 13 bases between them. Germline loops: CDR1 SGHVS, CDR2 FQNEAQ.

The J gene is TRBJ1-1, the V gene TRBV13; no firm D call. The CDR3 has 15 amino acids. Germline V gene lookup returns CDR1 PRHDT and CDR2 FYEKMQ (reference sequence). Trimming left V 5 bases short and J 1 base short, with 14 bases between. CDR3 nucleotide sequence: TGTGCCAGCAGCCTCACTTCCGGGAAGAACACTGAAGCTTTCTTT. Amino acids: CASSLTSGKNTEAFF.

This clone was found once. The chain recombines TRBV15 with TRBJ2-6, with D perhaps matching TRBD1 (6 bases). With 0 bases removed from V and 4 bases from J, the gap between germline ends came to 19 bases. The CDR3 runs 19 residues. Germline lookup yields CDR1 LNHNV and CDR2 YYDKDF (reference sequence). CDR3 DNA: TGTGCCACCAGCAGAGAACAGGGAAGGAGGTGGTCCGGGGCCAACGTCCTGACTTTC. Residues: CATSREQGRRWSGANVLTF.

Concerning this clone itself: The same CDR3 can be traced to other DNA sequences in this sample. The rearrangement links TRBV6-4 to TRBJ2-3, with 8 bases that match TRBD1. After removal of 0 bases from V and 4 bases from J, the junction contained 3 bases not matched to a gene. Per the germline V gene, CDR1 is MRHNA and CDR2 is SNTAGT. The CDR3 spans 15 residues. As DNA, the CDR3 is TGTGCCAGCAGTGACTCATCAGGGGGCGCAGATACGCAGTATTTT. Translating gives CASSDSSGGADTQYF.

The rearrangement links TRBV4-1 to TRBJ1-4; D uncertain. Germline-derived CDR1 and CDR2 are MGHRA and YSYEKL. Trimming took 0 bases from V and 5 from J, leaving 10 bases between them. This CDR3 spans 15 amino acids. As DNA, the CDR3 is TGCGCCAGCAGCCAAGATCTTGCCTACAATGAAAAACTGTTTTTT. This sequence encodes CASSQDLAYNEKLFF.

The chain combines TRBV25-1 with TRBJ2-1; no firm D call. The CDR3 runs to 14 residues. The germline V gene has CDR1 MGHDK and CDR2 SYGVNS. Trimming removed 1 base from V and 3 bases from J, with 7 bases in between. The CDR3 DNA reads as TGTGCCAGCAGTGAATCGGGCCTCTACAATGAGCAGTTCTTC. Protein: CASSESGLYNEQFF.

This chain uses TRBV6-5 with TRBJ1-2; D is perhaps TRBD1 (6 bases). CDR1 is MNHEY and CDR2 is SVGAGI in the germline V gene. The CDR3 is 15 amino acids. Trimming left V 6 bases short and J 2 bases short, with 16 bases between. CDR3 DNA: TGTGCCAGCAGCCCGTTCAGGGGACGGAACTATGGCTACACCTTC. It specifies CASSPFRGRNYGYTF.

The J gene is TRBJ1-6, the V gene TRBV6-4, with D perhaps matching TRBD1 (6 bases). Trimming took off 2 bases at V and 9 bases at J, with 11 bases between the two ends. CDR1 and CDR2 from the germline V gene are MRHNA and SNTAGT. The CDR3 consists of 14 residues. The CDR3 nucleotides are TGTGCCAGCAGTGACGAACAGGGAGGTTCACCCCTCCACTTT. Protein sequence: CASSDEQGGSPLHF.

V gene TRBV7-9 combines with J gene TRBJ2-3; D gene uncertain. Trimming stripped 2 bases from V and 4 bases from J, with 4 bases between. Germline V gene data show CDR1 as SEHNR and CDR2 as FQNEAQ (reference sequence). This CDR3 contains 12 residues. The CDR3 DNA is TGTGCCAGCAGCTTATTCGCAGATACGCAGTATTTT. Amino acid sequence: CASSLFADTQYF.

This chain links TRBV13 with TRBJ2-7; 7 bases match TRBD1. V was pared by 8 bases and J by 3 bases, with 10 bases of the junction left unmatched. The CDR3 length is 14 residues. Germline V lookup: CDR1 PRHDT, CDR2 FYEKMQ (reference sequence). The CDR3 nucleotides are TGTGCCAGCGAAATCCGACAGGGAGTCTACGAGCAGTACTTC. Translated, it gives CASEIRQGVYEQYF.

The chain is built from TRBV9 and TRBJ2-2; the match to TRBD1 covers 7 bases. Trimming removed 3 bases from V and 0 bases from J; junction bases left unmatched: 5. The length of the CDR3 is 16 residues. The V gene's germline CDR1 is SGDLS and CDR2 YYNGEE. The CDR3 DNA sequence: TGTGCCAGCAGCGGGGCCGGGACAGCGAACACCGGGGAGCTGTTTTTT. This translates into CASSGAGTANTGELFF. The variable domain in full, with the rest retrieved from reference TRBV9 and TRBJ2-2, is DSGVTQTPKHLITATGQRVTLRCSPRSGDLSVYWYQQSLDQGLQFLIQYYNGEERAKGNILERFSAQQFPDLHSELNLSSLELGDSALYFCASSGAGTANTGELFFGEGSRLTVL.

This clone appeared a single time. The chain uses TRBV10-3 and TRBJ2-5; 10 bases map to TRBD2. This CDR3 region has 16 residues. Germline CDR1 ENHRY, CDR2 SYGVKD. The trim removed 0 bases at V and 4 bases at J, leaving 5 bases unmatched. The CDR3, as DNA: TGTGCCATCAGTGAGTCTTTAGCGGGAGGTAGAGAGACCCAGTACTTC. As protein: CAISESLAGGRETQYF.